What follows is one T cell receptor (beta chain) and its context. Its antigen is undetermined. Data came from immunoSEQ multiplex PCR; TCRdb stores just in-frame clones and leaves some out. Of 2 million or so clones listed, 90% to 95% are singletons. These data originate in a study of shared clonotypes between healthy human individuals. The wider study: Per donor, CD8 memory used one plate, CD8 naive used two, CD4 memory used three and CD4 naive used three.

All the donors were Caucasian adults who lived in Nashville, Tennessee. CD45RA+ naive and CD45RA-negative memory subsets were separated from CD4+ cells. Broader study findings: With few donors, the genetic and exposure-history diversity represented was limited.

The specimen was naive CD4+ T cells sorted from blood. Regarding subset: CD45RA+ positively selected. The TCR was taken from a man younger than 35 in good health.

For the CDR3, the DNA is TGTGCTAGTGGTTTGGTACAGGGGCCCTACAATGAGCAGTTCTTC. Translating it yields CASGLVQGPYNEQFF. The chain joins TRBV12-5 to TRBJ2-1, with 7 bases fitting TRBD1. Germline V gives CDR1 LGHNT, CDR2 FRNRAP. V trimming: 0 bases; J trimming: 2 bases; junction bases outside the gene matches: 1. The CDR3 is made up of 15 amino acids.